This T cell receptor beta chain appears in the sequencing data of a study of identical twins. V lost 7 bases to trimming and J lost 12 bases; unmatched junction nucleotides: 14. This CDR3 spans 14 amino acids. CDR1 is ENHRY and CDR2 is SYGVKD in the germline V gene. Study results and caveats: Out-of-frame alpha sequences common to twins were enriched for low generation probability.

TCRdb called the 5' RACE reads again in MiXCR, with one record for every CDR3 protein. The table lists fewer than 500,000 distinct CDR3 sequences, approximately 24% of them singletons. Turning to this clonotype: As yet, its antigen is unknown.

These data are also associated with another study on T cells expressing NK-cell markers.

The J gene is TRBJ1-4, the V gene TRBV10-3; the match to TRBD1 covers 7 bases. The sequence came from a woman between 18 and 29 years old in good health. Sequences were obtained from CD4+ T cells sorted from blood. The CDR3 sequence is CAINRGTGDAELFF. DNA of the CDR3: TGTGCCATCAACCGGGGAACAGGGGATGCGGAACTGTTTTTT.